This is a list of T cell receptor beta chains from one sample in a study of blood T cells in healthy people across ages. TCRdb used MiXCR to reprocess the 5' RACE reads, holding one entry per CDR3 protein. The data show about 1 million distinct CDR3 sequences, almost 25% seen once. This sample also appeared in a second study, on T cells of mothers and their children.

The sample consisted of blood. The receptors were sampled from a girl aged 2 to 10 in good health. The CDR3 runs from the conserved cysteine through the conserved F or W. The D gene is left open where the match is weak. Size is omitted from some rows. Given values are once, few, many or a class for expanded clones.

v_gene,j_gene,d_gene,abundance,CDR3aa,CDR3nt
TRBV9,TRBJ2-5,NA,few,CASSVVPTETQYF,TGTGCCAGCAGCGTAGTCCCTACGGAGACCCAGTACTTC
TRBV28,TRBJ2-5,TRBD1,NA,CASSLPDRRNEQSF,TGTGCCAGCAGTTTACCGGACAGGAGGAATGAGCAGTCCTTC
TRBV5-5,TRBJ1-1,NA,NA,CASSSRDWVLMNTEAFF,TGTGCCAGCAGCTCCAGGGATTGGGTCTTGATGAACACTGAAGCTTTCTTT
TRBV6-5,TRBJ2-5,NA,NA,CASAWQGGETQYF,TGTGCCAGCGCCTGGCAGGGGGGGGAGACCCAGTACTTC
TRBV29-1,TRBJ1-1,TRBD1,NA,CSVVGGSENTEAFF,TGCAGCGTTGTAGGGGGCTCAGAGAACACTGAAGCTTTCTTT
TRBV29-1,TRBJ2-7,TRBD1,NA,CSVSQGEYEQYF,TGCAGCGTTTCACAGGGGGAATACGAGCAGTACTTC
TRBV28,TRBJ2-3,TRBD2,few,CASSRLAGRTFTDTQYF,TGTGCCAGCAGTCGATTAGCGGGGCGGACATTCACAGATACGCAGTATTTT
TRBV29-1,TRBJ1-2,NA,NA,CSVGGQNDGYTF,TGCAGCGTGGGAGGACAGAATGATGGCTACACCTTC
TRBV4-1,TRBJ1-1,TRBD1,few,CASSQERGRNTEAFF,TGCGCCAGCAGCCAAGAGAGGGGGCGGAACACTGAAGCTTTCTTT
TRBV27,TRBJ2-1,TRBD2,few,CASSLETSGYNEQFF,TGTGCCAGCAGTTTAGAGACTAGCGGATACAATGAGCAGTTCTTC
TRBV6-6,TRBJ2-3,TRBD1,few,CASSYRRRDRGKDTQYF,TGTGCCAGCAGTTACCGGCGCCGGGACAGGGGAAAAGATACGCAGTATTTT
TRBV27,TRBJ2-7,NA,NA,CASSWDTSSYEQYF,TGTGCCAGCAGCTGGGACACCAGCTCCTACGAGCAGTACTTC
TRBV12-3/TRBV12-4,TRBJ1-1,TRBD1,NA,CASSFQVLTGENTEAFF,TGTGCCAGCAGTTTCCAAGTCTTAACAGGGGAAAACACTGAAGCTTTCTTT
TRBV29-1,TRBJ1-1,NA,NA,CSVVKTGWYTEAFF,TGCAGCGTTGTAAAAACAGGGTGGTACACTGAAGCTTTCTTT
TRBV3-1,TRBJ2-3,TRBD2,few,CASSQDSTGGRAQYF,TGTGCCAGCAGCCAAGATTCTACGGGGGGAAGGGCGCAGTATTTT
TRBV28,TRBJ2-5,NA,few,CASSPPLQGWRETQYF,TGTGCCAGCAGTCCCCCCCTCCAGGGGTGGCGAGAGACCCAGTACTTC
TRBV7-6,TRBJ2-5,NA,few,CASSPLGVPREQYF,TGTGCCAGCAGCCCTTTGGGGGTCCCGAGGGAGCAGTACTTC
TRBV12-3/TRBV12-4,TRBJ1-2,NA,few,CASSPGRFYGYTF,TGTGCCAGCAGTCCCGGACGGTTCTATGGCTACACCTTC
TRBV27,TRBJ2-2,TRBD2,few,CASSLNGLATGELFF,TGTGCCAGCAGTTTAAACGGACTAGCGACCGGGGAGCTGTTTTTT
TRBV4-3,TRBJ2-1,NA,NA,CASSQGNDRYNEQFF,TGCGCCAGCAGCCAAGGTAACGACCGATACAATGAGCAGTTCTTC
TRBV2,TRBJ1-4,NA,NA,CASSVRDIATNEKLFF,TGTGCCAGCAGTGTACGGGACATCGCAACTAATGAAAAACTGTTTTTT
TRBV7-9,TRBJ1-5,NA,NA,CASSLSDNGAPQPQHF,TGTGCCAGCAGCTTATCGGATAACGGGGCTCCGCAGCCCCAGCATTTT
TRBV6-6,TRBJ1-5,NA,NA,CASGAQPQHF,TGTGCCAGCGGGGCTCAGCCCCAGCATTTT
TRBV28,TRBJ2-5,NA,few,CASPPKPWLWWTKETQYF,TGTGCCAGCCCCCCAAAGCCCTGGCTCTGGTGGACAAAAGAGACCCAGTACTTC
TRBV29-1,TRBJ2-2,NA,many,CSVEKIGGPITTGELFF,TGCAGCGTTGAAAAGATCGGGGGACCAATTACCACCGGGGAGCTGTTTTTT
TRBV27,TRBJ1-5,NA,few,CASSFGWTQPQHF,TGTGCCAGCAGTTTCGGTTGGACTCAGCCCCAGCATTTT
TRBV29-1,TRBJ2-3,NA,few,CSVAVSLLGDTQYF,TGCAGCGTTGCGGTGTCCCTCCTGGGGGATACGCAGTATTTT
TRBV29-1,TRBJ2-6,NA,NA,CSVAPYEFSGANVLTF,TGCAGCGTTGCCCCTTATGAGTTCTCTGGGGCCAACGTCCTGACTTTC
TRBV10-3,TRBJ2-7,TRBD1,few,CAITSTGVYYEQYF,TGTGCCATCACGTCGACAGGGGTCTACTACGAGCAGTACTTC
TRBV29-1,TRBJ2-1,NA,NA,CSVETEYTHNEQFF,TGCAGCGTTGAAACTGAGTACACCCACAATGAGCAGTTCTTC
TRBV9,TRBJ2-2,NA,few,CASSGRTGLSTGELFF,TGTGCCAGCAGCGGGCGAACAGGGTTGAGCACCGGGGAGCTGTTTTTT
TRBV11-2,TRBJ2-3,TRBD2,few,CASSFYSTSVSSGDTQYF,TGTGCCAGCAGCTTTTATTCGACTAGCGTATCTAGCGGGGATACGCAGTATTTT
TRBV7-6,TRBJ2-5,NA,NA,CASSLRLAGSLEETQYF,TGTGCCAGCAGCTTAAGGCTCGCCGGGAGCCTCGAAGAGACCCAGTACTTC
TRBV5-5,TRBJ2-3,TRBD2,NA,CASSWETSSSTDTQYF,TGTGCCAGCAGCTGGGAGACTAGCAGCAGCACAGATACGCAGTATTTT
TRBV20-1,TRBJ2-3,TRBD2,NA,CSARDLGGPSADTQYF,TGCAGTGCTAGAGATCTGGGAGGGCCTAGCGCAGATACGCAGTATTTT
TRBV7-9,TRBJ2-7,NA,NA,CASSLGSVQWGEQYF,TGTGCCAGCAGCTTAGGGTCCGTCCAGTGGGGCGAGCAGTACTTC
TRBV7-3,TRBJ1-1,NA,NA,CASSTLDSMNTEAFF,TGTGCCAGCAGCACTCTGGACAGTATGAACACTGAAGCTTTCTTT
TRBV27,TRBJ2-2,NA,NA,CASSFNEAGELFF,TGTGCCAGCAGTTTTAATGAAGCCGGGGAGCTGTTTTTT
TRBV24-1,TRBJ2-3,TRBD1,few,CATRGTAADTQYF,TGTGCCACCAGGGGGACAGCCGCAGATACGCAGTATTTT
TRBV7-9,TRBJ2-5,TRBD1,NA,CASSLRDSKETQYF,TGTGCCAGCAGCTTAAGGGACAGCAAAGAGACCCAGTACTTC
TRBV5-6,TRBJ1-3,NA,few,CASSLITLEDGNTIYF,TGTGCCAGCAGCTTGATAACCCTTGAGGATGGAAACACCATATATTTT
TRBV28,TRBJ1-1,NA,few,CASSFLGVGRNTEAFF,TGTGCCAGCAGTTTTTTGGGAGTCGGAAGGAACACTGAAGCTTTCTTT
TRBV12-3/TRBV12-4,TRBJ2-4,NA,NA,CASTPGYTPRGDIQYF,TGTGCCAGCACCCCAGGGTACACGCCCCGTGGGGACATTCAGTACTTC
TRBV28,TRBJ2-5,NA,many,CASSFGGSETQYF,TGTGCCAGCAGTTTCGGCGGTTCAGAGACCCAGTACTTC
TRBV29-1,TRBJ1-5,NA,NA,CSVELGSNQPQHF,TGCAGCGTTGAATTAGGTAGCAATCAGCCCCAGCATTTT
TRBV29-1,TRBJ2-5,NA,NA,CSVEGGKGRGGETQYF,TGCAGCGTTGAAGGGGGAAAGGGGCGAGGAGGAGAGACCCAGTACTTC
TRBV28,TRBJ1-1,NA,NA,CASTEGPIRFVAFF,TGTGCCAGCACCGAGGGCCCGATTAGATTCGTTGCTTTCTTT
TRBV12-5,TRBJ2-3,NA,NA,CASGLVATSWDTQYF,TGTGCTAGTGGTTTGGTCGCCACTAGTTGGGATACGCAGTATTTT
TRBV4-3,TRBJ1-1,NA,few,CASSQDLVGVTEAFF,TGCGCCAGCAGCCAAGATCTTGTGGGGGTGACTGAAGCTTTCTTT
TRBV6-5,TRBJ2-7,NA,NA,CASSYAPSRDSYEQYF,TGTGCCAGCAGTTACGCCCCATCGCGAGACAGCTACGAGCAGTACTTC
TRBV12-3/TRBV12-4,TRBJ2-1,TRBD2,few,CASSLALAGGAYGYNEQFF,TGTGCCAGCAGTTTAGCTCTAGCGGGAGGGGCCTACGGTTACAATGAGCAGTTCTTC
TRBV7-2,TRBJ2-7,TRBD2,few,CASSFALAGGPYEQYF,TGTGCCAGCAGCTTCGCCCTAGCGGGAGGGCCCTACGAGCAGTACTTC
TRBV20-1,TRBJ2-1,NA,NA,CSARVLSYNEQFF,TGCAGTGCTAGAGTGCTGTCCTACAATGAGCAGTTCTTC
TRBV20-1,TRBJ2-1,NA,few,CSARDWPGHNEQFF,TGCAGTGCTAGAGACTGGCCGGGCCACAATGAGCAGTTCTTC